The rows below give T cell receptor beta chains drawn from one sample of a study of cytomegalovirus exposure and HLA in healthy donors. The table came from immunoSEQ multiplex PCR; TCRdb's copy has only in-frame clones and leaves some out. This table has over 40,000 clones, roughly 73% appearing once. Material for sequencing was PBMCs. The receptors shown here come from a woman between 40 and 55 years old in good health and CMV-seropositive. CDR3s include the opening cysteine and the closing phenylalanine or tryptophan. Each record gives: J gene, clone size, V gene, D gene, CDR3 DNA, CDR3 protein. A D gene is named only where the DNA matches it firmly. Only some rows state a clone size, as once, few, many or a class for expanded clones.

j_call: TRBJ2-5
clone_size: .
v_call: TRBV4-3
d_call: .
cdr3_nt: TGCGCCAGCAGCCAAGATACCCTCAGGGGCGAGACCCAGTACTTC
cdr3_aa: CASSQDTLRGETQYF

j_call: TRBJ2-3
clone_size: .
v_call: TRBV6-4
d_call: .
cdr3_nt: TGTGCCAGCAGTTCGTCGATGGGCCTTATGGGCACAGATACGCAGTATTTT
cdr3_aa: CASSSSMGLMGTDTQYF

j_call: TRBJ1-4
clone_size: .
v_call: TRBV5-4
d_call: TRBD1
cdr3_nt: TGTGCCAGCAGCTTGGACAGGGGGGAACTGTTTTTT
cdr3_aa: CASSLDRGELFF

j_call: TRBJ2-7
clone_size: .
v_call: TRBV7-7
d_call: .
cdr3_nt: TGTGCCAGCAGCCCCGGACAGAACTACGAGCAGTACTTC
cdr3_aa: CASSPGQNYEQYF

j_call: TRBJ1-1
clone_size: few
v_call: TRBV6-5
d_call: .
cdr3_nt: TGTGCCAGCAGATCTGACAGAGAAGCTTTCTTT
cdr3_aa: CASRSDREAFF

j_call: TRBJ1-2
clone_size: few
v_call: TRBV7-9
d_call: .
cdr3_nt: TGTGCCAGCAGCTTAGCGACCAGGGGTCCCTATGGCTACACCTTC
cdr3_aa: CASSLATRGPYGYTF

j_call: TRBJ2-1
clone_size: .
v_call: TRBV6-5
d_call: .
cdr3_nt: TGTGCCAGCAGTTGGAGGGGTTCCTACAATGAGCAGTTCTTC
cdr3_aa: CASSWRGSYNEQFF

j_call: TRBJ2-7
clone_size: .
v_call: TRBV2
d_call: TRBD1
cdr3_nt: TGTGCCAGCAGTGAAGACCCAGGGGGCAACTACGAGCAGTACTTC
cdr3_aa: CASSEDPGGNYEQYF

j_call: TRBJ1-1
clone_size: .
v_call: TRBV28
d_call: .
cdr3_nt: TGTGCCAGCAGTTTTACAGCGGATAACACTGAAGCTTTCTTT
cdr3_aa: CASSFTADNTEAFF

j_call: TRBJ2-1
clone_size: .
v_call: TRBV5-6
d_call: TRBD1
cdr3_nt: TGTGCCAGCAGCTTGGCGACAGGGTTTGAAGAGCAGTTCTTC
cdr3_aa: CASSLATGFEEQFF

j_call: TRBJ1-2
clone_size: .
v_call: TRBV5-4
d_call: .
cdr3_nt: TGTGCCAGCAGCTTGGAGGGAGGATATGGCTACACCTTC
cdr3_aa: CASSLEGGYGYTF

j_call: TRBJ1-1
clone_size: .
v_call: TRBV6-5
d_call: TRBD1
cdr3_nt: TGTGCCAGCAGTCAAAGGACAGGGTTCGTCACTGAAGCTTTCTTT
cdr3_aa: CASSQRTGFVTEAFF

j_call: TRBJ2-5
clone_size: .
v_call: TRBV7-3
d_call: .
cdr3_nt: TGTGCCAGCAGCTTAAGAGGAGACGGGGAGACCCAGTACTTC
cdr3_aa: CASSLRGDGETQYF

j_call: TRBJ2-1
clone_size: .
v_call: TRBV14
d_call: TRBD1
cdr3_nt: TGTGCCAGCAGCCAACGCTCCGGGACAGGCTCCTACAATGAGCAGTTCTTC
cdr3_aa: CASSQRSGTGSYNEQFF

j_call: TRBJ1-2
clone_size: .
v_call: TRBV6-5
d_call: .
cdr3_nt: TGTGCCAGCAGTTATGCCAAGTGGGGCTTTGGCTACACCTTC
cdr3_aa: CASSYAKWGFGYTF

j_call: TRBJ1-5
clone_size: .
v_call: TRBV28
d_call: TRBD1
cdr3_nt: TGTGCCAGCAGTGCCCACTCCACAGGGGCGACAGAGCCCCAGCATTTT
cdr3_aa: CASSAHSTGATEPQHF

j_call: TRBJ1-1
clone_size: .
v_call: TRBV5-4
d_call: .
cdr3_nt: TGTGCCAGCAGCTCGAAGATGACAGACACGAACACTGAAGCTTTCTTT
cdr3_aa: CASSSKMTDTNTEAFF

j_call: TRBJ1-2
clone_size: .
v_call: TRBV15
d_call: TRBD1
cdr3_nt: TGTGCCACCAGCAGCTACAGGGGAGGCTACACCTTC
cdr3_aa: CATSSYRGGYTF

j_call: TRBJ1-2
clone_size: .
v_call: TRBV6-5
d_call: TRBD1
cdr3_nt: TGTGCCAGCAGTTACCTAGCCGGGACAGGGACCTATGGCTACACCTTC
cdr3_aa: CASSYLAGTGTYGYTF

j_call: TRBJ2-3
clone_size: .
v_call: TRBV6-6
d_call: TRBD2
cdr3_nt: TGTGCCAGCACATTACTAGCGGGCGACACGCAGTATTTT
cdr3_aa: CASTLLAGDTQYF

j_call: TRBJ1-4
clone_size: .
v_call: TRBV7-9
d_call: TRBD1
cdr3_nt: TGTGCCAGCAGCTTAGCGCTGGGACAGGGGGAAAAACTGTTTTTT
cdr3_aa: CASSLALGQGEKLFF

j_call: TRBJ1-3
clone_size: .
v_call: TRBV7-2
d_call: .
cdr3_nt: TGTGCCAGCACCCTTGGGGGGGGCACTGGAAACACCATATATTTT
cdr3_aa: CASTLGGGTGNTIYF

j_call: TRBJ2-2
clone_size: .
v_call: TRBV7-2
d_call: .
cdr3_nt: TGTGCCAGCAGCTTAGTGGGCGACACCGGGGAGCTGTTTTTT
cdr3_aa: CASSLVGDTGELFF

j_call: TRBJ1-2
clone_size: few
v_call: TRBV9
d_call: .
cdr3_nt: TGTGCCAGCAGCCCCTCCGGCAGGCGCTCTAACTATGGCTACACCTTC
cdr3_aa: CASSPSGRRSNYGYTF

j_call: TRBJ2-7
clone_size: .
v_call: TRBV11-2
d_call: TRBD2
cdr3_nt: TGTGCCAGCTCTAGCGGACTATACGAGCAGTACTTC
cdr3_aa: CASSSGLYEQYF

j_call: TRBJ2-1
clone_size: .
v_call: TRBV5-6
d_call: .
cdr3_nt: TGTGCCAGCACCGATGACCCCTCTAGCTCCTACAATGAGCAGTTCTTC
cdr3_aa: CASTDDPSSSYNEQFF

j_call: TRBJ1-1
clone_size: .
v_call: TRBV6-5
d_call: TRBD1
cdr3_nt: TGTGCCAGCAGGGACAGGACGAACACTGAAGCTTTCTTT
cdr3_aa: CASRDRTNTEAFF

j_call: TRBJ1-4
clone_size: .
v_call: TRBV7-2
d_call: TRBD1
cdr3_nt: TGTGCCAGCAGCACGAGACAGGGGTTGAATGAAAAACTGTTTTTT
cdr3_aa: CASSTRQGLNEKLFF

j_call: TRBJ1-1
clone_size: .
v_call: TRBV5-1
d_call: .
cdr3_nt: TGCGCCAGCAGCTCCACAGGGAAGGAGGACACTGAAGCTTTCTTT
cdr3_aa: CASSSTGKEDTEAFF

j_call: TRBJ2-5
clone_size: .
v_call: TRBV4-1
d_call: TRBD2
cdr3_nt: TGCGCCAGCAGCCCTCCAGCTAGCGGGGGGGGGCAGTACTTC
cdr3_aa: CASSPPASGGGQYF

j_call: TRBJ2-7
clone_size: .
v_call: TRBV6-5
d_call: TRBD1
cdr3_nt: TGTGCCAGCCGCCTGGGACAGGGGTACGAGCAGTACTTC
cdr3_aa: CASRLGQGYEQYF